Here is one TCR beta chain with its context. Antigen specificity is unknown. A read error is possible here, since a much larger clone lies one base away. No conserved phenylalanine or tryptophan is present at the end of the CDR3, so a read error is the likely explanation. Extraction also yielded germline DNA, while blood RNA was obtained from unsorted whole blood. None of the patients had received treatment, and all had chronic HBV infection. The sample comes from a study of tumor-infiltrating lymphocytes in primary liver carcinoma. Study in general: The patient group consisted of men and women aged 30 to 69 years.

General study results and limits: The use of bulk unsorted samples meant that CD4+ and CD8+ repertoires were not compared. Blood's top-250-clone fraction was significantly lower than that of tumors (p = 0.039).

Germline V gene data show CDR1 as MNHEY and CDR2 as SVGAGI. CDR3 size: 16 residues. Starting from 500 ng of total RNA, TCR beta cDNA was produced with a primer in the constant region. Three rounds of nested multiplex PCR with slightly modified ARM-PCR produced TCR beta libraries. The first two PCR rounds, approximately 10 cycles each, used TRBV1-TRBV30 forward primers and a C-beta reverse primer. MiXCR, run by TCRdb on the multiplex PCR reads, gives a single entry per CDR3 protein. The table has roughly 330,000 distinct CDR3 sequences, 65% seen once. Sequencing was carried out using peripheral blood. The sequence was obtained from a middle-aged man with primary liver carcinoma and hepatitis B virus infection. This chain connects TRBV6-5 to TRBJ2-2; 9 nucleotides match TRBD2. CDR3 amino acids: CATRGSGGPNTGELFL. As DNA, the CDR3 is TGTGCAACGCGGGGTAGCGGGGGCCCGAACACCGGGGAGCTGTTTCTT.